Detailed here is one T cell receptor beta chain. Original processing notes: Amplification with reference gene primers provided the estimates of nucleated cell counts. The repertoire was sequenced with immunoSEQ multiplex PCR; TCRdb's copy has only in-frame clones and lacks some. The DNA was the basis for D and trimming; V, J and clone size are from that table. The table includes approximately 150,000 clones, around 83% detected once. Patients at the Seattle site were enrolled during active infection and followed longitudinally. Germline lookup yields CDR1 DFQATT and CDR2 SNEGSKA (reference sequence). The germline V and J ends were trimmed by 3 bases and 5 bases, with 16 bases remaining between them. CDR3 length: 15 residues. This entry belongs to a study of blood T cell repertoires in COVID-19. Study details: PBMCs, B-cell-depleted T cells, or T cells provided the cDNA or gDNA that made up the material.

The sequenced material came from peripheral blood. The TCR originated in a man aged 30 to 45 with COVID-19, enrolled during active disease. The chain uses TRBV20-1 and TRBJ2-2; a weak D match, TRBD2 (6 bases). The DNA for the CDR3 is TGCAGTGCTAGTCCCTTCGATCGGGGGACCGGGGAGCTGTTTTTT. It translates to CSASPFDRGTGELFF.